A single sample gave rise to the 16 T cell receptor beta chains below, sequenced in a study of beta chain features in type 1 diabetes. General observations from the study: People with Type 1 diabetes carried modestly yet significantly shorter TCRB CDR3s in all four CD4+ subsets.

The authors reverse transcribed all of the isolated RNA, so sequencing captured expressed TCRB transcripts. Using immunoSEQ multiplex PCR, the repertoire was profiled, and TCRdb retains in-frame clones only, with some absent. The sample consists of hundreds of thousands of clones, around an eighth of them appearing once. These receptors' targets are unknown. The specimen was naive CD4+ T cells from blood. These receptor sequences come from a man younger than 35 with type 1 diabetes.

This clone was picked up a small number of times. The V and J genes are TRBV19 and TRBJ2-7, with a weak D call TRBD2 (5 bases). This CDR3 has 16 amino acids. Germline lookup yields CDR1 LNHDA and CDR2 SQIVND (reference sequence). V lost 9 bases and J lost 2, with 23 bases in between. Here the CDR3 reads CASAVQTTTPAYEQYF. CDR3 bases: TGTGCCAGCGCCGTGCAGACTACCACCCCAGCCTACGAGCAGTACTTC.

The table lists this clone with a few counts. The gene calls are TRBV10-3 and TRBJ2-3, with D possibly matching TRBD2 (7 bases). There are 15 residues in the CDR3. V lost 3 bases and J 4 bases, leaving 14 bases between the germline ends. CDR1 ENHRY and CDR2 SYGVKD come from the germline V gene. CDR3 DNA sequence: TGTGCCATCAGTGACGAGGGGGGGCCATCAGATACGCAGTATTTT. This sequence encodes CAISDEGGPSDTQYF.

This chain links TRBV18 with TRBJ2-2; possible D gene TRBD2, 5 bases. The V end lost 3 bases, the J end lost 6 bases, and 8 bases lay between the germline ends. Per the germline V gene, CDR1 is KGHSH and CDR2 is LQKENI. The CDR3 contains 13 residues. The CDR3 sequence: CASSPSGAGELFF. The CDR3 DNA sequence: TGTGCCAGCTCACCGTCCGGGGCCGGGGAGCTGTTTTTT.

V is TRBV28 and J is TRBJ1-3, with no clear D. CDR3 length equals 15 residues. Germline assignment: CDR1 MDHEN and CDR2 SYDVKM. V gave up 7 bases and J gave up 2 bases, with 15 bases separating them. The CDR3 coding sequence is TGTGCCAGCACCCCGGAGGTGTCCGCTGGAAACACCATATATTTT. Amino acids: CASTPEVSAGNTIYF.

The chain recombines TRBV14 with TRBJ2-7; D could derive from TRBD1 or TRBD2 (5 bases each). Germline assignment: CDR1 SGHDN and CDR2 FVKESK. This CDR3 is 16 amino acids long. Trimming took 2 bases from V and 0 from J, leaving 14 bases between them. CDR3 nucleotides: TGTGCCAGCAGCCAAAAGATCAGGGACGACTCCTACGAGCAGTACTTC. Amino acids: CASSQKIRDDSYEQYF.

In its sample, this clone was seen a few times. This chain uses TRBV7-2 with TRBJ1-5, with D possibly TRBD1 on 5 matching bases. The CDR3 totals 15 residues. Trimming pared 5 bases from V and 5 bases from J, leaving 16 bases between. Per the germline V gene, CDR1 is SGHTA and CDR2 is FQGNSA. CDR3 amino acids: CASSRAGREHQPQHF. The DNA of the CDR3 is TGTGCCAGCAGCCGCGCCGGCAGGGAACATCAGCCCCAGCATTTT.

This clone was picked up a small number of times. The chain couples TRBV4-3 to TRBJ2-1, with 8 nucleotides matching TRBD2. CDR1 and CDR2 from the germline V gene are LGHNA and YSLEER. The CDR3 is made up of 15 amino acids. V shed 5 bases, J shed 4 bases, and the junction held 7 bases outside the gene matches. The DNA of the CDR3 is TGCGCCAGCAGCTTCCGGGGGGGCCCTTACAATGAGCAGTTCTTC. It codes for CASSFRGGPYNEQFF.

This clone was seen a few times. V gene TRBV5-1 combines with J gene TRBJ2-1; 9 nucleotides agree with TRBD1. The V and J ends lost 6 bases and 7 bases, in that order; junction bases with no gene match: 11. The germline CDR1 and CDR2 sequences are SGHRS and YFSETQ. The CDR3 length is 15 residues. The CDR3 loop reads CASTDPGQGENEQFF. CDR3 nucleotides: TGCGCCAGCACCGATCCGGGACAGGGTGAGAATGAGCAGTTCTTC.

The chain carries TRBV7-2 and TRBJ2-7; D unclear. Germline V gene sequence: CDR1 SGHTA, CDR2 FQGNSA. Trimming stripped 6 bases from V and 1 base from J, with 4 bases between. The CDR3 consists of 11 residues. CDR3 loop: CASRASYEQYF. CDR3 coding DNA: TGTGCCAGCAGGGCTTCCTACGAGCAGTACTTC.

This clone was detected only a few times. CDR3 sequence (DNA): TGCAGCGCGGTGGGACTGGGGGGTACAGATACGCAGTATTTT. The encoded protein is CSAVGLGGTDTQYF. The chain employs TRBV29-1 and TRBJ2-3; a weak D match, TRBD2 (6 bases). The CDR3 loop spans 14 amino acids. Germline loops: CDR1 SQVTM, CDR2 ANQGSEA. V shed 7 bases and J shed 3 bases, with 17 bases lying between them.

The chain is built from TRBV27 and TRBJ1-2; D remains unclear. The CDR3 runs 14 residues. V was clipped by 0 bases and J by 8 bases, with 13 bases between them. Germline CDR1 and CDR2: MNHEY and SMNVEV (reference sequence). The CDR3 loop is CASSLSIREKGYTF. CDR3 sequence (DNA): TGTGCCAGCAGTTTATCGATTCGGGAGAAGGGCTACACCTTC.

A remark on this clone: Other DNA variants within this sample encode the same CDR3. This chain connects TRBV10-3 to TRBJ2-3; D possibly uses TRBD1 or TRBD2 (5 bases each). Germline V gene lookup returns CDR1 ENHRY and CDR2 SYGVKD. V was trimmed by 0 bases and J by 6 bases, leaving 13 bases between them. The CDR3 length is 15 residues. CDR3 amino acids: CAISESGPLGDTQYF. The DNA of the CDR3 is TGTGCCATCAGTGAGTCGGGACCCCTGGGGGATACGCAGTATTTT.

The CDR3, as DNA: TGTGCCTTTCTTCTTTGGGGGCGCACTGAAGCTTTCTTT. It specifies CAFLLWGRTEAFF. V usage is TRBV30 and J usage is TRBJ1-1; D is possibly TRBD1 (6 bases). Trimming removed 7 bases at V and 4 bases at J, with 16 bases between. CDR3 length: 13 amino acids. Germline V gene sequence: CDR1 GTSNPN, CDR2 SVGIG (reference sequence).

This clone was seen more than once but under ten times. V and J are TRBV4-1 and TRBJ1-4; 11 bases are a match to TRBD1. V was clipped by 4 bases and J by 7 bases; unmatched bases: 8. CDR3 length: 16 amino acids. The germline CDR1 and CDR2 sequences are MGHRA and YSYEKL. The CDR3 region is CASSRRDRGDAEKLFF. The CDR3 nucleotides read TGCGCCAGCAGCCGACGGGACAGGGGGGATGCTGAAAAACTGTTTTTT.

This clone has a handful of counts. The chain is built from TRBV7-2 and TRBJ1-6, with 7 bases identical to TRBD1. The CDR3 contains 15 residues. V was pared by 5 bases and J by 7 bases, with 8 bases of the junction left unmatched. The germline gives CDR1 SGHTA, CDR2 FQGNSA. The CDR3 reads CASSLVGTANSPLHF. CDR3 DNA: TGTGCCAGCAGCCTCGTCGGGACAGCCAATTCACCCCTCCACTTT.

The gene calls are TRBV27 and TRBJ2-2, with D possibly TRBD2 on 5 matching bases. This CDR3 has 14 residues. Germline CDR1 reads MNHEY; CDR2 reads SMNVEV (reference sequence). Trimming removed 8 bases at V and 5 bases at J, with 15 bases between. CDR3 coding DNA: TGTGCCAGCCGCTCCGCGAGACTAACCGGGGAGCTGTTTTTT. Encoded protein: CASRSARLTGELFF.